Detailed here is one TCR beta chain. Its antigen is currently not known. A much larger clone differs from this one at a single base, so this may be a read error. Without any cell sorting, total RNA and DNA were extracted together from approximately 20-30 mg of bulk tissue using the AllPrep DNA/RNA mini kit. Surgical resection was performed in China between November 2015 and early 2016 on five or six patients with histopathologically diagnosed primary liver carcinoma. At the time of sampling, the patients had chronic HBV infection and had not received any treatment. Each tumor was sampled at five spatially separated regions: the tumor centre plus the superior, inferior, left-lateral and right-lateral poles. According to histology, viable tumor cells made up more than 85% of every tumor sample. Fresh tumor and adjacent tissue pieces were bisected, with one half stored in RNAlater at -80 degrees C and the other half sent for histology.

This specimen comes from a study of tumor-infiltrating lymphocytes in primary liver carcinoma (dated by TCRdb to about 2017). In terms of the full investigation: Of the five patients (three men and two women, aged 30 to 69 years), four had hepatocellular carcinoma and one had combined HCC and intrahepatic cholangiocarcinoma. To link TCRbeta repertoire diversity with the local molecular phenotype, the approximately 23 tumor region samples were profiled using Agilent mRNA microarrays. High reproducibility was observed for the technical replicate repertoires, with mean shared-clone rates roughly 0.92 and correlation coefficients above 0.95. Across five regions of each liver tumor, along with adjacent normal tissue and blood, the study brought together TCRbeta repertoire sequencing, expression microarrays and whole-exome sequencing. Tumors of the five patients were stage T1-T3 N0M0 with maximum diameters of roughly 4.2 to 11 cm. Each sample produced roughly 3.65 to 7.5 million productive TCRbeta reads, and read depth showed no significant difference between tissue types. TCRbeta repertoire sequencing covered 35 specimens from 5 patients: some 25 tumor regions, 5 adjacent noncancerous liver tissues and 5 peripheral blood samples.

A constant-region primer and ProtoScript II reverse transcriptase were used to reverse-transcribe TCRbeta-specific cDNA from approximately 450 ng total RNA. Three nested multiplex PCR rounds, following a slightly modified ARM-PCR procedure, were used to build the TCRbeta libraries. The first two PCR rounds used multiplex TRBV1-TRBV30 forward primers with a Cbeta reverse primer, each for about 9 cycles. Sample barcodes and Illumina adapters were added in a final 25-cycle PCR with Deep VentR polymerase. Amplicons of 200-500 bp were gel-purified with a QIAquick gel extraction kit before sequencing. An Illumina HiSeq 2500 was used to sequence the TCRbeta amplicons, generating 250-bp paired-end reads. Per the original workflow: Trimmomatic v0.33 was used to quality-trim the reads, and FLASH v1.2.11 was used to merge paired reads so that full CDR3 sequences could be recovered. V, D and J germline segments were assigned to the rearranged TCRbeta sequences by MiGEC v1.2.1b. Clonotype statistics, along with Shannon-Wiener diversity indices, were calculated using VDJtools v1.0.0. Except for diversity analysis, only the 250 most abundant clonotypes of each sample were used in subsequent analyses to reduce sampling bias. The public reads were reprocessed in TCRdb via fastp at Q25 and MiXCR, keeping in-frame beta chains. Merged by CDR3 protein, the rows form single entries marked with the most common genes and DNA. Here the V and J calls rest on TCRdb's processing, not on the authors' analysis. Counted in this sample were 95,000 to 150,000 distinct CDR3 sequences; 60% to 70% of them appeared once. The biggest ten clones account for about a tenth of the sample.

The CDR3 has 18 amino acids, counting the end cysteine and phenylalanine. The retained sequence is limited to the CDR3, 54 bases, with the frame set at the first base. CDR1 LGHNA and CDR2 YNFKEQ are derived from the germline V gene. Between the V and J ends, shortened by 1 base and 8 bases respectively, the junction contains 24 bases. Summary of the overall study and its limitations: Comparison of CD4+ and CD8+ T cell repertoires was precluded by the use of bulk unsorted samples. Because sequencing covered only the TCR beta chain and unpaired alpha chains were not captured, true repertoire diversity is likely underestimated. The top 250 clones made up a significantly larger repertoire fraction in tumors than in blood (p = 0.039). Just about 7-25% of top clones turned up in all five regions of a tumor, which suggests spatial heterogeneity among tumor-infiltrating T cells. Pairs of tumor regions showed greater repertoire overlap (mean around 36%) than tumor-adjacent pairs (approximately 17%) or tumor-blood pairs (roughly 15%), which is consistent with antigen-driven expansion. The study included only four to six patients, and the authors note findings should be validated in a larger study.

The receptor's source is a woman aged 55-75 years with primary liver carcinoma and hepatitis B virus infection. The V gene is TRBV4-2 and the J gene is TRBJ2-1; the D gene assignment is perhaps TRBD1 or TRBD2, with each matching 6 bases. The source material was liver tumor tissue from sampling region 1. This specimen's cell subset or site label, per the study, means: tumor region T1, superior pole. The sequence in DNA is TGTGCCAGCAGCCAAGGATTGGAACTCGGGGGCTCCTGCGATGAGCAGTTCTTC. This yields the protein CASSQGLELGGSCDEQFF.